Sequencing of this TCR beta chain was carried out in a study of CD8+ T cells in alopecia areata. The CDR3 consists of 14 residues. The V end was cut by 0 bases, the J end by 2 bases, with 7 bases between. The V gene's germline CDR1 is SQVTM and CDR2 ANQGSEA. Following extraction, RNA underwent reverse transcription to cDNA, which served as the sequencing template. Sequenced by immunoSEQ multiplex PCR; TCRdb stores in-frame clones only, minus some. The table includes 25,000 to 40,000 clones, about 80% detected once. The gene calls are TRBV29-1 and TRBJ1-4, with a weak D call TRBD1 (5 bases). The sample was NKG2D-low CD8+ T cells sorted from blood. This TCR was sampled from a human donor with alopecia areata. CDR3 amino acids: CSVEEAGTNEKLFF. CDR3 DNA sequence: TGCAGCGTTGAAGAGGCAGGGACTAATGAAAAACTGTTTTTT. Based on the CDR3 plus reference TRBV29-1 and TRBJ1-4, the full variable domain is SAVISQKPSRDICQRGTSLTIQCQVDSQVTMMFWYRQQPGQSLTLIATANQGSEATYESGFVIDKFPISRPNLTFSTLTVSNMSPEDSSIYLCSVEEAGTNEKLFFGSGTQLSVL.